The 19 T cell receptor beta chains listed next were all sequenced from one sample in a study of shared clonotypes between healthy human individuals (dated by TCRdb to the early 2020s). The receptor library was made with the immunoSEQ multiplex PCR assay. TCRdb holds this immuneACCESS table with in-frame rearrangements only. Some clones are missing; in checked studies, unresolved V genes explain under half, and the rest has no known cause. This sample gives a few million clones in total; about 92% of them show up just once. The ten largest clones take up 0.39% of the sample. Input material: naive CD4+ T cells from PBMCs. In light of the paper, this sample's cell subset or site label describes: CD45RA+ positively selected. These receptors originate from a man between 18 and 35 years old in good health. Some clones in this sample may be carry-over from other donors' samples.

There are a few counts of this clone. An end of the junction does not agree with germline; a read error may underlie this. This chain links TRBV28 with TRBJ1-1; possibly TRBD1 for D (6 bases). This CDR3 is built from 11 residues. Germline V gene sequence: CDR1 MDHEN, CDR2 SYDVKM. In DNA form, the CDR3 reads TGTGCCAGCAGTTTATCCGGACAGCTAAACTTT. Protein: CASSLSGQLNF.

The chain employs TRBV5-1 and TRBJ2-2; D assignment may be TRBD1 or TRBD2 (5 bases each). Germline lookup yields CDR1 SGHRS and CDR2 YFSETQ. The CDR3 loop spans 16 amino acids. V was trimmed by 4 bases and J by 3 bases, leaving 16 bases between them. The CDR3 reads CASSVSRGADTGELFF. The CDR3 DNA reads TGCGCCAGCAGCGTTTCCCGGGGCGCCGACACCGGGGAGCTGTTTTTT.

The chain uses TRBV18 and TRBJ2-3; D uncertain. Per the germline V gene, CDR1 is KGHSH and CDR2 is LQKENI. This CDR3 spans 12 amino acids. Trimming removed 6 bases from V and 4 bases from J, with 8 bases in between. The DNA for the CDR3 is TGTGCCAGCTCGCCGGAGTCAGATACGCAGTATTTT. Protein sequence: CASSPESDTQYF.

J is TRBJ2-7 and V is TRBV28, with 8 bases identical to TRBD2. Unmatched junction bases numbered 10, after V lost 5 bases and J lost 4 bases. The germline CDR1 and CDR2 sequences are MDHEN and SYDVKM. The CDR3 is 15 amino acids. CDR3 amino acids: CASSPPGTRKYEQYF. The CDR3 DNA sequence: TGTGCCAGCAGTCCTCCCGGGACTAGGAAATACGAGCAGTACTTC.

A word on this clone: Other DNA sequences of this sample code for an identical CDR3. The chain combines TRBV7-3 with TRBJ1-1, with TRBD1 identical over 8 bases. This CDR3 spans 14 amino acids. V lost 5 bases and J lost 2; bases outside the gene matches: 4. Germline-derived CDR1 and CDR2 are SGHTA and FQGTGA. The CDR3 bases are TGTGCCAGCAGCCTCGACAGGGGAAACACTGAAGCTTTCTTT. Amino acid sequence: CASSLDRGNTEAFF.

This chain connects TRBV28 to TRBJ2-7, with 12 bases that match TRBD2. The germline CDR1 and CDR2 sequences are MDHEN and SYDVKM. The CDR3 is 14 residues long. V gave up 6 bases and J gave up 3 bases; unmatched junction bases: 3. The CDR3: CASSTGLAGYEQYF. The CDR3 DNA sequence: TGTGCCAGCAGCACGGGACTAGCGGGCTACGAGCAGTACTTC.

The J gene is TRBJ2-7, the V gene TRBV5-4; 7 bases match TRBD2. After removal of 1 base from V and 2 bases from J, the junction contained 9 bases not matched to a gene. Germline-derived CDR1 and CDR2 are SGHNT and YYREEE (reference sequence). The CDR3 covers 16 residues. Here the CDR3 reads CASSLTIGGGAYEQYF. CDR3 bases: TGTGCCAGCAGCTTGACCATCGGGGGAGGGGCCTACGAGCAGTACTTC.

As regards this clone: This CDR3 is also generated by other DNA sequences in the sample. The genes are TRBV2 and TRBJ1-1; D ambiguous. The CDR3 runs to 11 residues. CDR1 is SNHLY and CDR2 is FYNNEI in the germline V gene. The V end lost 6 bases, the J end lost 0 bases, and 2 bases lay between the germline ends. The CDR3 bases are TGTGCCAGCAGCTTGAACACTGAAGCTTTCTTT. Its protein is CASSLNTEAFF.

The rearrangement uses TRBV27 and TRBJ2-2; tentative D call: TRBD1 (6 bases). The CDR3 runs 17 residues. V was shortened by 3 bases and J by 3 bases, with 17 bases between the two germline ends. Looked up from germline, CDR1 is MNHEY and CDR2 is SMNVEV (reference sequence). The CDR3 sequence is CASSLYGFRGDTGELFF. CDR3 nucleotides: TGTGCCAGCAGTTTGTACGGCTTCAGGGGTGACACCGGGGAGCTGTTTTTT.

This clone was detected only once. The rearrangement links TRBV18 to TRBJ1-2; D not resolved. This CDR3 is 14 amino acids long. Trimming left V 0 bases short and J 4 bases short, with 9 bases between. Per germline, CDR1 KGHSH and CDR2 LQKENI. The CDR3 reads CASSPPTTGYGYTF. The CDR3 DNA reads as TGTGCCAGCTCACCACCCACGACCGGCTATGGCTACACCTTC.

CDR3 residues: CASSLASGRYNEQFF. The CDR3 coding sequence is TGTGCCAGCAGCTTAGCTAGCGGGAGGTACAATGAGCAGTTCTTC. The V and J genes are TRBV7-6 and TRBJ2-1; 10 bases align to TRBD2. There are 15 residues in the CDR3. The ends lost 0 bases at V and 4 bases at J; junction bases unmatched: 0. Per the germline V gene, CDR1 is SGHVS and CDR2 is FNYEAQ.

The genes are TRBV2 and TRBJ1-6; D is unresolved. The CDR3 covers 13 residues. Trimming removed 5 bases at V and 14 bases at J, with 16 bases between. The germline CDR1 and CDR2 sequences are SNHLY and FYNNEI. In DNA form, the CDR3 reads TGTGCCAGCAGTCTGTCCCCCATCTGGTCCCTCCACTTT. Amino acid sequence: CASSLSPIWSLHF.

A single count supports this clone. The rearrangement uses TRBV5-1 and TRBJ2-1; no firm D call. Germline lookup yields CDR1 SGHRS and CDR2 YFSETQ. The V end was cut by 1 base, the J end by 11 bases, with 10 bases between. This CDR3 comprises 12 residues. CDR3 loop: CASSLWADQQFF. The CDR3 bases are TGCGCCAGCAGCTTGTGGGCGGACCAGCAGTTCTTC.

J is TRBJ2-3 and V is TRBV2; D ambiguous. V lost 6 bases to trimming and J lost 2 bases, with 9 bases between them. Germline V gene lookup returns CDR1 SNHLY and CDR2 FYNNEI. CDR3 size: 13 residues. The DNA for the CDR3 is TGTGCCAGCAGGCGGACGGCCACAGATACGCAGTATTTT. Translated: CASRRTATDTQYF.

The CDR3 is CASSDPSGRQETQYF. As DNA, the CDR3 is TGCGCCAGCAGCGACCCTAGCGGGAGGCAAGAGACCCAGTACTTC. The rearrangement joins TRBV5-1 to TRBJ2-5; 11 nucleotides agree with TRBD2. This CDR3 has 15 residues. V shed 4 bases and J 2 bases; nucleotides not matched to a gene: 4. CDR1 SGHRS and CDR2 YFSETQ come from the germline V gene.

The chain is built from TRBV7-9 and TRBJ1-5; 11 bases line up with TRBD1. The CDR3 is made up of 18 amino acids. CDR1 and CDR2 from the germline V gene are SEHNR and FQNEAQ (reference sequence). Trimming removed 3 bases from V and 0 bases from J; junction bases left unmatched: 7. CDR3 in DNA: TGTGCCAGCAGCTTCCCTCCGGGACAGGGGGTTAGCAATCAGCCCCAGCATTTT. Protein product: CASSFPPGQGVSNQPQHF.

The rearrangement links TRBV28 to TRBJ2-6; D is uncertain. Trimming took 8 bases from V and 4 from J, leaving 12 bases between them. Germline CDR1 and CDR2: MDHEN and SYDVKM. The CDR3 runs 14 residues. The DNA of the CDR3 is TGTGCCAGCGTCACCCCCGGGGGGGCCAACGTCCTGACTTTC. It is translated as CASVTPGGANVLTF.

This clone was picked up one time. This chain uses TRBV9 with TRBJ2-2; 10 bases line up with TRBD2. The V and J ends lost 3 bases and 5 bases, in that order; junction bases with no gene match: 7. Germline V gene sequence: CDR1 SGDLS, CDR2 YYNGEE. The CDR3 loop spans 16 amino acids. DNA of the CDR3: TGTGCCAGCAGCGACCTGTATAGCGGGAGGACCGGGGAGCTGTTTTTT. This translates into CASSDLYSGRTGELFF.

The genes are TRBV4-2 and TRBJ1-3, with D possibly matching TRBD1 (5 bases). Germline V CDR1 and CDR2: LGHNA, YNFKEQ. This CDR3 is 18 amino acids long. Trimming took off 4 bases at V and 0 bases at J, with 19 bases between the two ends. The CDR3 sequence: CASSPLGAARNSGNTIYF. CDR3 nucleotides: TGTGCCAGCAGCCCCCTCGGGGCAGCGAGAAACTCTGGAAACACCATATATTTT.